These 4 T cell receptor beta chains were sequenced from one sample in a study of blood T cell repertoires in COVID-19 (dated by TCRdb to 2018 to 2021). Library creation used the immunoSEQ multiplex PCR assay. In TCRdb, the immuneACCESS table is reduced to in-frame sequences with V and J assigned. These tables do not hold every clone; where another copy was compared, an unresolved V gene accounts for under half, and the others remain unexplained. Present in this sample are roughly 160,000 clones, around four fifths of which were seen just once. The top ten hold around 2.9% of the sample. Material for sequencing was peripheral blood. These TCRs come from a woman aged 80 or over with COVID-19, enrolled during active disease.

The V gene is TRBV28, the J gene TRBJ2-7; 9 bases align to TRBD2. This CDR3 comprises 16 residues. The V gene end was trimmed by 1 base and the J gene end by 4 bases; junction bases not matched to a gene: 8. Germline loops: CDR1 MDHEN, CDR2 SYDVKM. The CDR3 here is CASSLYLAGPYYEQYF. The CDR3 DNA follows: TGTGCCAGCAGTTTATACCTAGCGGGACCCTATTACGAGCAGTACTTC.

The chain links TRBV27 to TRBJ1-6; 9 bases align to TRBD1. The V gene end was trimmed by 5 bases and the J gene end by 8 bases; junction bases not matched to a gene: 4. The CDR3 extends over 14 amino acids. From germline, CDR1 is MNHEY and CDR2 SMNVEV (reference sequence). CDR3 sequence reads: CASSIQGAYSPLHF. The CDR3 bases are TGTGCCAGCAGTATACAGGGGGCGTATTCACCCCTCCACTTT.

This clone turned up a few times. The CDR3 spells CASSSTTGGHQPQHF. In DNA form, the CDR3 reads TGTGCCAGCAGCTCTACGACAGGGGGTCATCAGCCCCAGCATTTT. The rearrangement uses TRBV11-2 and TRBJ1-5, with 9 bases fitting TRBD1. CDR1 SGHAT and CDR2 FQNNGV come from the germline V gene. CDR3 length: 15 residues. Germline trimming cut 4 bases from V and 5 bases from J; bases unmatched to any gene: 6.

V gene TRBV5-1 combines with J gene TRBJ1-2; 7 bases are shared with TRBD1. The germline V gene encodes CDR1 SGHRS and CDR2 YFSETQ. J gave up 0 bases and V 7 bases, and 12 bases lay outside the gene matches. This CDR3 has 16 residues. This CDR3 reads CASGESNRGANYGYTF. In nucleotides, the CDR3 is TGCGCCAGCGGAGAATCTAACAGGGGCGCTAACTATGGCTACACCTTC.